This is a list of T cell receptor beta chains from one sample in a study of T-cell reconstitution after alpha-beta-depleted transplantation in children. One entry per CDR3 protein results from TCRdb running MiXCR on the PCR reads. The repertoire holds a few hundred thousand distinct CDR3 sequences, with roughly 13% as singletons. The specimen was PBMCs, mostly from graft donor cells, collected 360 days after TCRalphabeta/CD19-depleted stem cell transplant. The receptors come from a male patient between 10 and 17 years old who had a stem cell transplant for acute myeloid leukemia, so the T cells may come from the graft donor. Both conserved end residues are trimmed from each CDR3. Clone sizes are given selectively: once, few, many, or a class where the clone is expanded.

j_call	clone_size	v_call	cdr3_aa
TRBJ2-1	few	TRBV27	ASSLTSGLSYNEQF
TRBJ1-1	-	TRBV6-5	ASSYLTDTEAF
TRBJ2-5	few	TRBV29-1	SVDPRVGMKETQY
TRBJ1-1	few	TRBV6-2/TRBV6-3	ASSPLDGWNTEAF
TRBJ2-4	few	TRBV12-3/TRBV12-4	ASSNPDGKAKNIQY
TRBJ2-7	-	TRBV28	ASSSHEQGRVYEQY
TRBJ2-1	-	TRBV12-3/TRBV12-4	ASRIQEFNEQF
TRBJ2-7	many	TRBV5-1	ASSLSGQTYEQY
TRBJ1-2	-	TRBV7-9	ASSSVFFWGFYGYT
TRBJ2-7	-	TRBV20-1	CASSSGSHSYEQY
TRBJ2-7	few	TRBV5-1	ASSLEAPSSYEQY
TRBJ1-1	-	TRBV30	AWSVQAAGRTEAF
TRBJ2-7	many	TRBV20-1	SATRDRGPYEQY
TRBJ2-7	few	TRBV20-1	SAAIVIRYEQY
TRBJ1-5	many	TRBV2	ASSGWTGGGNQPQH
TRBJ2-2	-	TRBV29-1	SISSVSNGELF
TRBJ2-1	-	TRBV3-1	ASSQEALGGRRRFDEQF
TRBJ1-2	few	TRBV29-1	SVEEGFHGYT
TRBJ2-3	-	TRBV7-8	ASSSGTLGADTQY
TRBJ2-1	-	TRBV11-2	ASSLEGREGLRWEQF
TRBJ1-5	few	TRBV27	ASSFDRGETAQH
TRBJ2-7	many	TRBV20-1	SARKGVAYEQY
TRBJ2-1	few	TRBV9	ASSPRTGEHYNEQF
TRBJ2-1	-	TRBV29-1	SVENRAYNEQF
TRBJ2-7	-	TRBV9	ASSVAPRGYEQY
TRBJ1-6	few	TRBV2	ASRGQAYNSPLH
TRBJ1-3	many	TRBV29-1	SVVQPGRVSGNTIY
TRBJ2-1	few	TRBV7-6	ASSLARGLAGSYNEQF
TRBJ1-5	-	TRBV6-5	ASSYGRYSNQPQH
TRBJ2-1	few	TRBV6-2/TRBV6-3	ASSFEILQF
TRBJ2-2	few	TRBV10-3	AISEFGTGELF
TRBJ2-1	few	TRBV5-1	ASSLDPTSGNEQF
TRBJ2-7	-	TRBV27	ASSSWTSGSLTYEQY
TRBJ2-5	few	TRBV20-1	SARLRDRERAQY
TRBJ2-7	few	TRBV20-1	SAPDPRSYEQY
TRBJ2-2	-	TRBV10-3	AISESSGYTGELF
TRBJ2-4	few	TRBV5-6	ASRGGGLATEKNIQY
TRBJ1-3	-	TRBV28	ASRLETSGNTIY
TRBJ2-5	few	TRBV20-1	SASGLDEETQY
TRBJ2-7	many	TRBV6-6	ASTRTGDEQY
TRBJ2-7	-	TRBV28	ASRSLSEQY
TRBJ2-1	-	TRBV28	ASSHLLRRSSYNEQF
TRBJ2-3	few	TRBV5-1	ASSRVVSGDTQY
TRBJ1-2	many	TRBV6-1	ASSIREGAYGYT
TRBJ2-7	few	TRBV5-1	ASSSTGTGWEHEQY
TRBJ2-7	few	TRBV28	ASSIPRLAGAYEQY
TRBJ1-5	-	TRBV5-6	ASSLDRGQGFQPQH